This passage covers 19 T cell receptor beta chains from one sample sequenced in a study of T cell responses to AZD1222 COVID-19 vaccine. Repertoires were generated with immunoSEQ multiplex PCR, while TCRdb's copy carries only in-frame clones and drops some. The sample has 95,000 to 150,000 clones; approximately 89% are singletons. The specimen comprised peripheral blood, sampled on day 0 of AZD1222 vaccination. All receptors come from an adult in good health.

V is TRBV5-1 and J is TRBJ1-2; D gene uncertain. V was shortened by 0 bases and J by 1 base, with 10 bases between the two germline ends. CDR3 size: 15 residues. Germline V CDR1 and CDR2: SGHRS, YFSETQ. The CDR3 nucleotides read TGCGCCAGCAGCTTGGACCCCCAAAGTAACTATGGCTACACCTTC. This translates into CASSLDPQSNYGYTF.

This chain links TRBV7-2 with TRBJ2-5, with a possible D match to TRBD1 (8 bases). The CDR3 spans 15 residues. Germline V lookup: CDR1 SGHTA, CDR2 FQGNSA. V gave up 7 bases and J gave up 5 bases, with 20 bases separating them. Here the CDR3 DNA reads TGTGCCAGCACCTTCGGACAGGGAGCGGGGGAGACCCAGTACTTC. This translates into CASTFGQGAGETQYF.

This chain links TRBV6-5 with TRBJ1-3; a possible D gene is TRBD1 (6 bases). The CDR3 has 15 residues. Looked up from germline, CDR1 is MNHEY and CDR2 is SVGAGI. V was pared by 2 bases and J by 2 bases, with 10 bases between. The CDR3 is CASSYRTGTGNTIYF. Here the CDR3 DNA reads TGTGCCAGCAGTTACCGTACAGGGACTGGAAACACCATATATTTT.

This clone has only one observation. The chain combines TRBV3-1 (or the pseudogene TRBV3-2) with TRBJ1-3; TRBD1 is a possible D gene (5 bases). The CDR3 extends over 16 amino acids. V lost 0 bases and J lost 0, with 9 bases in between. From germline, CDR1 is LGHDT and CDR2 YNNKEL (reference sequence). The CDR3 protein is CASSQDGTYSGNTIYF. CDR3 nucleotides: TGTGCCAGCAGCCAAGATGGGACGTACTCTGGAAACACCATATATTTT.

The chain carries TRBV10-1 and TRBJ1-6; no clear D gene. V gave up 6 bases and J gave up 7 bases, with 10 bases separating them. This CDR3 is 13 amino acids long. Germline assignment: CDR1 WNHNN and CDR2 SYGVQD (reference sequence). CDR3 sequence reads: CASSPPGNSPLHF. In DNA form, the CDR3 reads TGCGCCAGCAGCCCCCCGGGGAATTCACCCCTCCACTTT.

The chain has TRBV3-1 (or the pseudogene TRBV3-2) and TRBJ2-1; unclear D gene. The CDR3 consists of 11 residues. Trimming stripped 3 bases from V and 10 bases from J, with 7 bases between. Germline V gives CDR1 LGHDT, CDR2 YNNKEL (reference sequence). The CDR3 protein is CASSHLGEQFF. The CDR3 nucleotides read TGTGCCAGCAGCCACCTAGGAGAGCAGTTCTTC.

The gene calls are TRBV18 and TRBJ2-6; D is ambiguous. The germline V and J ends were trimmed by 1 base and 4 bases, with 8 bases remaining between them. Germline V CDR1 and CDR2: KGHSH, LQKENI. The CDR3 has 15 residues. The CDR3 DNA sequence: TGTGCCAGCTCACCACAGGGCACCGGGGCCAACGTCCTGACTTTC. This codes for CASSPQGTGANVLTF.

The rearrangement uses TRBV7-9 and TRBJ1-1; 7 positions agree with TRBD1. Germline V lookup: CDR1 SEHNR, CDR2 FQNEAQ (reference sequence). This CDR3 region has 14 residues. Trimming took 5 bases from V and 9 from J; bases not matched to a gene: 12. CDR3 in DNA: TGTGCCAGCAGCGTACTCGGGACAGTTAAGAAAGCTTTCTTT. Its protein product is CASSVLGTVKKAFF.

The chain combines TRBV5-1 with TRBJ1-1, with D tentatively TRBD1 (5 bases). This CDR3 is built from 13 residues. Trimming removed 4 bases at V and 1 base at J, with 8 bases between. CDR1 is SGHRS, CDR2 YFSETQ, per germline. The chain's CDR3 is CASSRGTNTEAFF. CDR3 sequence (DNA): TGCGCCAGCAGCAGAGGGACGAACACTGAAGCTTTCTTT.

V and J are TRBV18 and TRBJ2-7; no reliable D call. In germline, CDR1 is KGHSH, CDR2 LQKENI. CDR3 length equals 12 residues. The V gene lost 3 bases and the J gene lost 2 bases, with 5 bases spanning the gap. Here the CDR3 reads CASSPRAYEQYF. The CDR3 DNA reads TGTGCCAGCTCACCGAGAGCCTACGAGCAGTACTTC.

The chain joins TRBV6-5 to TRBJ1-4, with D possibly matching TRBD1 (5 bases). The CDR3 spans 14 residues. V lost 7 bases, J lost 8 bases, and 17 bases lay in between. Per germline, CDR1 MNHEY and CDR2 SVGAGI. The CDR3 bases are TGTGCCAGCAAACACGAGCAGGGCCTGGAAAAACTGTTTTTT. Translated, it gives CASKHEQGLEKLFF.

The chain carries TRBV30 and TRBJ1-4, with no clear D. The V gene's germline CDR1 is GTSNPN and CDR2 SVGIG (reference sequence). The CDR3 covers 15 residues. With 2 bases removed from V and 0 bases from J, the gap between germline ends came to 10 bases. CDR3 protein: CAWSHHSATNEKLFF. DNA for the CDR3: TGTGCCTGGAGTCACCACAGCGCAACTAATGAAAAACTGTTTTTT.

A single count supports this clone. The chain couples TRBV18 to TRBJ2-2; 8 bases line up with TRBD2. This CDR3 is built from 16 residues. V lost 1 base to trimming and J lost 3 bases; unmatched junction nucleotides: 4. CDR1 and CDR2 (germline): KGHSH, LQKENI. For the CDR3, the DNA is TGTGCCAGCTCACCACGGCAAGCGGGAGACACCGGGGAGCTGTTTTTT. This translates into CASSPRQAGDTGELFF.

CDR3 sequence (DNA): TGTGCCAGCAGTTACTCGCGACAGGGGTTCTATGGCTACACCTTC. It yields the protein CASSYSRQGFYGYTF. The chain is built from TRBV6-6 and TRBJ1-2; 8 positions agree with TRBD1. The germline V gene has CDR1 MNHNY and CDR2 SVGAGI (reference sequence). With V trimmed by 0 bases and J by 4 bases, 4 bases remained unmatched. The CDR3 has 15 amino acids.

The rearrangement links TRBV24-1 to TRBJ1-1; 8 bases fit TRBD1. Germline lookup yields CDR1 KGHDR and CDR2 SFDVKD. The CDR3 totals 11 residues. The V segment lost 7 bases and the J segment 8 bases; nucleotides outside the gene matches: 2. DNA of the CDR3: TGTGCCACCAGACAGGGGGAGGAAGCTTTCTTT. Its translation: CATRQGEEAFF.

V gene TRBV27 combines with J gene TRBJ1-3, with no clear D. Deletions cut 5 bases from V and 2 bases from J, with 10 bases between. The CDR3 consists of 14 residues. Germline CDR1 MNHEY, CDR2 SMNVEV (reference sequence). CDR3 amino acids: CASSPWATGNTIYF. DNA of the CDR3: TGTGCCAGCAGTCCCTGGGCTACTGGAAACACCATATATTTT.

The chain employs TRBV18 and TRBJ1-6; no firm D call. Germline CDR1 and CDR2: KGHSH and LQKENI. The CDR3 sequence is 13 residues long. V gave up 2 bases and J gave up 7 bases, with 6 bases separating them. CDR3 sequence reads: CASSPSANSPLHF. CDR3 nucleotide sequence: TGTGCCAGCTCACCATCGGCCAATTCACCCCTCCACTTT.

V usage is TRBV5-1 and J usage is TRBJ1-4; TRBD1 aligns across 9 bases. The V segment lost 0 bases and the J segment 8 bases; nucleotides outside the gene matches: 5. There are 15 residues in the CDR3. CDR1 and CDR2 (germline): SGHRS, YFSETQ. CDR3 DNA sequence: TGCGCCAGCAGCTTGGCACAGGGGGCGCGCGAAAAACTGTTTTTT. Its protein product is CASSLAQGAREKLFF.

This clone was detected only once. The chain combines TRBV2 with TRBJ1-2, with D unclear. Trimming pared 3 bases from V and 8 bases from J, leaving 10 bases between. Germline lookup yields CDR1 SNHLY and CDR2 FYNNEI. This CDR3 spans 12 amino acids. This CDR3 is CASSDRGLGYTF. Written as DNA, the CDR3 is TGTGCCAGCAGTGACCGCGGATTAGGCTACACCTTC.